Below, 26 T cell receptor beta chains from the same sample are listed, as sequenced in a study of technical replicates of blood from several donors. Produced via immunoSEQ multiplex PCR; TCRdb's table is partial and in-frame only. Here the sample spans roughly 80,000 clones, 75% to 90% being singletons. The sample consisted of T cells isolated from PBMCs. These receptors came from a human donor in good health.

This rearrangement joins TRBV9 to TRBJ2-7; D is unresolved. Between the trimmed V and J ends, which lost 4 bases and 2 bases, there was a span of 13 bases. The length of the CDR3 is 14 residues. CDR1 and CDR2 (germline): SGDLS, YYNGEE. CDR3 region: CASSLSGSPYEQYF. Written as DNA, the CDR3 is TGTGCCAGCAGCCTATCAGGATCCCCCTACGAGCAGTACTTC. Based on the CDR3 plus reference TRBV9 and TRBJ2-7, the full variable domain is DSGVTQTPKHLITATGQRVTLRCSPRSGDLSVYWYQQSLDQGLQFLIQYYNGEERAKGNILERFSAQQFPDLHSELNLSSLELGDSALYFCASSLSGSPYEQYFGPGTRLTVT.

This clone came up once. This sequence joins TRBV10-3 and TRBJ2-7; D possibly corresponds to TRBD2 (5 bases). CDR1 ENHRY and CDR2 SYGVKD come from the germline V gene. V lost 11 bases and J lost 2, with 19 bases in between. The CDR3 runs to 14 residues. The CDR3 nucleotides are TGTGCCGCCGGGGTCGGCAGCAGAACCTACGAGCAGTACTTC. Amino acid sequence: CAAGVGSRTYEQYF.

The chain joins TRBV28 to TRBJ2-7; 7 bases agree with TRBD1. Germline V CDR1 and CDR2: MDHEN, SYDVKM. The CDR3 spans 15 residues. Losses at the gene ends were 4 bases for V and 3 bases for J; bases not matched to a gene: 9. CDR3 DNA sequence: TGTGCCAGCAGTTCCTTGAGGACAGGTTTCTACGAGCAGTACTTC. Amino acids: CASSSLRTGFYEQYF.

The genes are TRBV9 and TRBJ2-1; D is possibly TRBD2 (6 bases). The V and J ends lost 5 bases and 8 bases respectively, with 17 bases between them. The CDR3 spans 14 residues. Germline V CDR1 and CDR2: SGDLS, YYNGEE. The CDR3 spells CASRGFSGVDEQFF. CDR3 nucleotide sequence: TGTGCCAGCAGGGGCTTCTCGGGGGTTGATGAGCAGTTCTTC.

Written as DNA, the CDR3 is TGTGCCAGCAGCTTATTACTAGCGGGGTACAATGAGCAGTTCTTC. Amino acid sequence: CASSLLLAGYNEQFF. The chain uses TRBV7-3 and TRBJ2-1; 10 bases are shared with TRBD2. The CDR3 is 15 amino acids. CDR1 SGHTA and CDR2 FQGTGA come from the germline V gene. Germline trimming cut 2 bases from V and 4 bases from J; bases unmatched to any gene: 2. The full variable domain, its missing parts supplied by reference TRBV7-3 and TRBJ2-1, is GAGVSQTPSNKVTEKGKYVELRCDPISGHTALYWYRQSLGQGPEFLIYFQGTGAADDSGLPNDRFFAVRPEGSVSTLKIQRTERGDSAVYLCASSLLLAGYNEQFFGPGTRLTVL.

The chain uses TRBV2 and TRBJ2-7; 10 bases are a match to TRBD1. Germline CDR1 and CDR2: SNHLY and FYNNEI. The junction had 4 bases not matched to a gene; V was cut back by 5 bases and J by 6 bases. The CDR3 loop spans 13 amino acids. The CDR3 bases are TGTGCCAGCAGTCAGGGACAGGGGAGCGAGCAGTACTTC. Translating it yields CASSQGQGSEQYF.

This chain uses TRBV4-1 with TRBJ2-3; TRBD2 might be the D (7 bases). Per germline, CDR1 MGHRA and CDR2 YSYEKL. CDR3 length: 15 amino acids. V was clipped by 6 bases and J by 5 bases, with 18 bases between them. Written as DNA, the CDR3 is TGCGCCAGCAGTTCGGGGGCGGGAGTGGGAGATACGCAGTATTTT. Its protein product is CASSSGAGVGDTQYF.

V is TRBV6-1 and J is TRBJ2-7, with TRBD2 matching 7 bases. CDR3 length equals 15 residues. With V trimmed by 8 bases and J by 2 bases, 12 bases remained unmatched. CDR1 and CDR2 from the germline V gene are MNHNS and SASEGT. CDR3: CASFKRDSSTYEQYF. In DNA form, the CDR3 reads TGTGCCAGCTTCAAGCGGGACTCATCCACCTACGAGCAGTACTTC.

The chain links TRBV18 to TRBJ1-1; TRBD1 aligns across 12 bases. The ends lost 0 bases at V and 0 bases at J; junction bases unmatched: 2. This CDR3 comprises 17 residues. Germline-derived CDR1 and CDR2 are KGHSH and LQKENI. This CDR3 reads CASSPPGTGGLNTEAFF. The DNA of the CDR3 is TGTGCCAGCTCACCACCCGGGACAGGGGGCCTGAACACTGAAGCTTTCTTT.

The CDR3: CASSFGVQETQYF. In DNA form, the CDR3 reads TGTGCCAGCAGTTTCGGTGTCCAAGAGACCCAGTACTTC. This chain links TRBV28 with TRBJ2-5; D unresolved. Per the germline V gene, CDR1 is MDHEN and CDR2 is SYDVKM. The CDR3 has 13 residues. Trimming took off 3 bases at V and 1 base at J, with 6 bases between the two ends.

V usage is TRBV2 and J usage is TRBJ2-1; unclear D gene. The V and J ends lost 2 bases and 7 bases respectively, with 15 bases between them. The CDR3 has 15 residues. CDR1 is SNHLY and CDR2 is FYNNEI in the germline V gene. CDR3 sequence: CASSETLVLQNEQFF. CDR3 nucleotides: TGTGCCAGCAGTGAAACGTTGGTCTTACAGAATGAGCAGTTCTTC.

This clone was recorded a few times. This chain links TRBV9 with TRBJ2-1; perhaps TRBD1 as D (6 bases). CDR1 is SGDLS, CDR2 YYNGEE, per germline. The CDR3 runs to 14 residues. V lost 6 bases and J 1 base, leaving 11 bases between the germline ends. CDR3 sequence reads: CASTPGQSYNEQFF. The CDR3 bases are TGTGCCAGCACCCCTGGACAGTCCTACAATGAGCAGTTCTTC.

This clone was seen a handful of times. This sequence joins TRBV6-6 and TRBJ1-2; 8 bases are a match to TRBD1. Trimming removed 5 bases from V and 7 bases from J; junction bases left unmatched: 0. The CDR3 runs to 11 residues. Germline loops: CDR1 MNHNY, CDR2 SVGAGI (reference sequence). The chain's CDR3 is CASSTGGGYTF. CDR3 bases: TGTGCCAGCAGTACAGGGGGTGGCTACACCTTC.

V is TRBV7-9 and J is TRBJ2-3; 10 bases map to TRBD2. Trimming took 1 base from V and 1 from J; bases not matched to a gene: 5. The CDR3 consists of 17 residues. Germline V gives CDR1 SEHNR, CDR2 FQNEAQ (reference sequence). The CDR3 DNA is TGTGCCAGCAGCTTAGTAATCAGCGGGGGGGGCACAGATACGCAGTATTTT. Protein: CASSLVISGGGTDTQYF.

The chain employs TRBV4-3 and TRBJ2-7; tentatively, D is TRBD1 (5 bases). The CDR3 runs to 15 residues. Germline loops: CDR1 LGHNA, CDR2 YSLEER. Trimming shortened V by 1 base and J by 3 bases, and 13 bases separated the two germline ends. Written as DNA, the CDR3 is TGCGCCAGCAGCCAAGTCGTTCAGGGTTTCTACGAGCAGTACTTC. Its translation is CASSQVVQGFYEQYF.

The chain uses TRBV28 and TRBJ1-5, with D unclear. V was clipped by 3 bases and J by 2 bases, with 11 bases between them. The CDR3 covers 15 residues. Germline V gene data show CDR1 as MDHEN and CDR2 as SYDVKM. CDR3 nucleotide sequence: TGTGCCAGCAGTTTCCCCCCCGGTGGCAATCAGCCCCAGCATTTT. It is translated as CASSFPPGGNQPQHF.

CDR3 sequence: CASSIAGAPYNEQFF. The CDR3 region has the DNA TGTGCCAGCAGTATAGCGGGAGCGCCCTACAATGAGCAGTTCTTC. The chain joins TRBV2 to TRBJ2-1; 9 nucleotides line up with TRBD2. Germline loops: CDR1 SNHLY, CDR2 FYNNEI. This CDR3 spans 15 amino acids. The V segment lost 5 bases and the J segment 2 bases; nucleotides outside the gene matches: 4.

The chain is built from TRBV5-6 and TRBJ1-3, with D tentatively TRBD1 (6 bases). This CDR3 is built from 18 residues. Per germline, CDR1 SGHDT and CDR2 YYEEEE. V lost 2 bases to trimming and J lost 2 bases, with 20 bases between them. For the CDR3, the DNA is TGTGCCAGCAGCTTAACAGGGAAAAGTGTAAGGGCTGGAAACACCATATATTTT. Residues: CASSLTGKSVRAGNTIYF.

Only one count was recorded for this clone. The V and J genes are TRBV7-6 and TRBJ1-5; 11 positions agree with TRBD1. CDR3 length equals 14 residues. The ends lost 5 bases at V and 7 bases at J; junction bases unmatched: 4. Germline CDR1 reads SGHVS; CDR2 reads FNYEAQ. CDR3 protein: CASSPGTGGQPQHF. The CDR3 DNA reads TGTGCCAGCAGCCCCGGGACAGGGGGACAGCCCCAGCATTTT.

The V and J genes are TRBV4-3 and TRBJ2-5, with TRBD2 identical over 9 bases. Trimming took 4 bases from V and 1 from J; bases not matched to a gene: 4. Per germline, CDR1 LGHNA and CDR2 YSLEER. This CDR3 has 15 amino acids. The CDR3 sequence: CASSRLTSGQETQYF. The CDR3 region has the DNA TGCGCCAGCAGCCGCCTGACTAGCGGCCAAGAGACCCAGTACTTC.

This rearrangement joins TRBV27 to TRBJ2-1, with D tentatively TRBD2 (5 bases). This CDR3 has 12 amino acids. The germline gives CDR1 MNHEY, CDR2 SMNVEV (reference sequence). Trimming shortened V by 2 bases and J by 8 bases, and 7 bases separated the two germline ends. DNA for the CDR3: TGTGCCAGCAGTTTACCGGACTATGAGCAGTTCTTC. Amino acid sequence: CASSLPDYEQFF.

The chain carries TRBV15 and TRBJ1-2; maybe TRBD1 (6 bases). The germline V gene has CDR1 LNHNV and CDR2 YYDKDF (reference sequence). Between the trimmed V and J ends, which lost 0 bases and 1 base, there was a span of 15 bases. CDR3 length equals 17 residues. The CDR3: CATSRDRGGLSNYGYTF. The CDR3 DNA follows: TGTGCCACCAGCAGAGATCGGGGGGGCCTGAGTAACTATGGCTACACCTTC. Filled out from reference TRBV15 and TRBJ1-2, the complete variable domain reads DAMVIQNPRYQVTQFGKPVTLSCSQTLNHNVMYWYQQKSSQAPKLLFHYYDKDFNNEADTPDNFQSRRPNTSFCFLDIRSPGLGDTAMYLCATSRDRGGLSNYGYTFGSGTRLTVV.

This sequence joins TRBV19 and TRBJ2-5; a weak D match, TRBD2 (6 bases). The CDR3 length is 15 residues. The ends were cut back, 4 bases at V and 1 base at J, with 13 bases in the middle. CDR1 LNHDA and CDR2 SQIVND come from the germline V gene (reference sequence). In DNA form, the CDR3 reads TGTGCCAGTAGTACCATCGGACTACGCCAAGAGACCCAGTACTTC. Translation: CASSTIGLRQETQYF.

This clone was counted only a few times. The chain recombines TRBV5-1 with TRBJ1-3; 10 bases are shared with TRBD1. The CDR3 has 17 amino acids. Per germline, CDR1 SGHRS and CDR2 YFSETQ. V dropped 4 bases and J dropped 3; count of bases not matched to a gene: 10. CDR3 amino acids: CASSVDSGTGVGNTIYF. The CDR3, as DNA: TGCGCCAGCAGCGTAGACTCCGGGACAGGGGTTGGAAACACCATATATTTT.

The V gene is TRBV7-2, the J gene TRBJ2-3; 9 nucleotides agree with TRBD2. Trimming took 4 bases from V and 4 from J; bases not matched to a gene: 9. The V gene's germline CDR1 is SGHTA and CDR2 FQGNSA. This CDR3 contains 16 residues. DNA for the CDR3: TGTGCCAGCAGCTCCGTAGCGGGAGAGTTTCCAGATACGCAGTATTTT. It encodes CASSSVAGEFPDTQYF.

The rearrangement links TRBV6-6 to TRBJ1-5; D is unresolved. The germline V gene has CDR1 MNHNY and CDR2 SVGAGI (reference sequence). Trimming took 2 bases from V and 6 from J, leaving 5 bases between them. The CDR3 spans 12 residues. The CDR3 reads CASSYDSQPQHF. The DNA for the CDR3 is TGTGCCAGCAGTTACGATAGTCAGCCCCAGCATTTT.